This T cell receptor (beta chain) was identified during a study of cytomegalovirus exposure and HLA in healthy donors. Overall study results and limits: The study designated about 180 TCR beta chains cytomegalovirus-associated. Upon later analysis, TCR association rates were observed to vary by HLA locus, being highest for DRB1 and lowest for HLA-C.

Notes on this clone: Its specificity is unknown.

This PCR relied on a set of 60 Vbeta primers and 13 Jbeta primers. Here immunoSEQ multiplex PCR was the method, and the copy in TCRdb shows in-frame clones only, minus some. The sample comprises 200,000 or so clones, 65% to 85% of which are singletons, and roughly 0.098% rests with the top ten. J was trimmed by 6 bases and V by 2 bases; bases with no gene match: 2. This CDR3 is 14 amino acids long. Germline loops: CDR1 SGHTA, CDR2 FQGNSA. This clonotype originated in a boy younger than 10 in good health and CMV-seronegative. The V call is TRBV7-2, the J call TRBJ2-3; 10 bases fit TRBD2. Sequencing input: PBMCs. CDR3 amino acids: CASSLSGGEDTQYF. Written as DNA, the CDR3 is TGTGCCAGCAGCTTAAGCGGGGGGGAGGATACGCAGTATTTT.